This T cell receptor beta chain emerged from a study of early stage breast cancer tumors (dated by TCRdb to between 2016 and 2019). Concerning the study at large: Of the approximately 15 invasive breast tumors, eleven to twelve were found to be estrogen receptor-positive, progesterone receptor-positive and HER2-negative. Of the approximately 12 ER+/PR+/HER2- tumors, eight were classified as invasive ductal carcinomas and four as invasive lobular carcinomas. On average, each sample had roughly 9.9-fold read coverage. Across all samples, about 3,000,000 templates representing 1,097,674 unique clonotypes were detected.

Including the terminal cysteine and phenylalanine, the CDR3 comprises 16 residues. This entry keeps only the CDR3 DNA: 48 bases, framed from base 1. V is pared back by 0 bases and J by 1 base, with 12 bases lying between the germline termini. Taken from the germline V gene, the CDR1 and CDR2 loops are SGHAT and FQNNGV. On the study overall, not on this receptor specifically: Because the cohort was small, analysis by tumor subtype was not possible. Bulk genomic DNA sequencing of unsorted cells missed chain pairing and functional markers such as CD4, CD8 and FOXP3. Repertoires from blood resembled normal breast more closely than tumor, and using blood as a reference for each tissue separated tumor from normal in about 85% of the 16 patients. Compared with adjacent normal breast tissue, tumors had higher clonality and 2 to 3-fold greater T cell density. Enriched TCRB sequences shared across patients were found to be mostly commonly generated sequences that were unlikely to play an important role in the tumor microenvironment.

The study profiled bulk TCR beta-chain repertoires in matched peripheral blood, tumor and adjacent normal breast tissue taken from fewer than 20 patients with early-stage breast cancer. Before surgery, about 4.5-10 mL of whole blood was collected into EDTA tubes and then processed within 2 hours. Peripheral blood mononuclear cells were isolated by Ficoll-Paque centrifugation in SepMate-50 tubes. For storage in liquid nitrogen, PBMCs were cryopreserved as aliquots of about 2 to 4.5 million cells in around 90% FBS with about 10% DMSO. Genomic DNA was extracted with the Qiagen AllPrep DNA/RNA Mini kit. Every sample was amplified as two independent genomic DNA replicates, using about 0.46 ug for blood and about 1.6 ug for tumor or normal breast. TCRB sequencing of genomic DNA was carried out with the ImmunoSeq Intro kit according to the manufacturer's instructions. Multiplex PCR was run for around 30 cycles using proprietary primers and spike-in control sequences for absolute quantification. An 87-bp fragment spanning the CDR3 and flanking V and J genes was sequenced with single-end 150-bp reads. Each lane of an Illumina MiSeq using version 3.0 chemistry carried seven multiplexed samples, with two replicates per sample. Per the original workflow: The vendor's proprietary pipeline handled the raw data processing, merging both replicates into a single result for each sample. Productive rearrangements sharing the V-gene family, CDR3 amino acid sequence and J-gene segment were defined as clonotypes. To compute clonality, the normalized Shannon entropy (Pielou evenness) of TCRB abundances was subtracted from 1. T cell density was estimated as total templates divided by the number of input cells, with the number of input cells inferred from the DNA input amount. Total repertoire diversity and clonality were estimated with Recon using default parameters. Clonotypes with over 0.1% abundance in tumor and at least 32-fold higher abundance in tumor than in normal breast were defined as tumor-enriched. TCRdb re-hosts the immuneACCESS table, in-frame sequences only. Its copies lack some clones; in the studies checked, an unresolved V gene accounts for under half of them, and the cause for the rest is not known. D and trimming were read from the DNA, whereas the V and J calls and clone size are those reported in that table. The sample table lists approximately 33,000 clones, 60% to 80% of them with a count of one. 4.7% of the sample is taken by the ten largest.

A note on this clone: Its antigen is unknown. The input lacks base qualities; no much larger clone sits a single base away.

The clonotype comes from a person aged 35-55 years with breast cancer. Recombination connected TRBV11-2 to TRBJ2-5; the D gene is not confidently resolved. Sequenced sample: blood. The CDR3 region reads CASSLDFSIRQETQYF. The DNA sequence is as follows: TGTGCCAGCAGCTTAGATTTTTCCATCCGCCAAGAGACCCAGTACTTC.